The 27 T cell receptor beta chains below were found in one sample sequenced in a study of cytomegalovirus exposure and HLA in healthy donors. Use of 60 Vbeta and 13 Jbeta primers characterized the PCR. Data came from immunoSEQ multiplex PCR; TCRdb stores just in-frame clones and leaves some out. This sample has fewer than 250,000 clones, with more than 70% found just once. Source material: PBMCs. The receptors originated from a man aged 25-45 years in good health and CMV-seropositive.

This clone has just a few counts. The chain recombines TRBV2 with TRBJ2-7, with 10 bases identical to TRBD2. Germline V CDR1 and CDR2: SNHLY, FYNNEI. V dropped 0 bases and J dropped 0; count of bases not matched to a gene: 5. This CDR3 comprises 17 residues. The chain's CDR3 is CASSEAGTSESSYEQYF. As DNA, the CDR3 is TGTGCCAGCAGTGAAGCGGGGACTAGCGAGAGCTCCTACGAGCAGTACTTC.

The V and J genes are TRBV5-4 and TRBJ1-5; 8 nucleotides line up with TRBD1. Germline assignment: CDR1 SGHNT and CDR2 YYREEE (reference sequence). The V gene end was trimmed by 4 bases and the J gene end by 3 bases; junction bases not matched to a gene: 6. The CDR3 runs 15 residues. CDR3 amino acids: CASSAGQGNNQPQHF. For the CDR3, the DNA is TGTGCCAGCAGCGCCGGACAGGGCAACAATCAGCCCCAGCATTTT. The full variable domain, rest sourced from reference TRBV5-4 and TRBJ1-5, is ETGVTQSPTHLIKTRGQQVTLRCSSQSGHNTVSWYQQALGQGPQFIFQYYREEENGRGNFPPRFSGLQFPNYSSELNVNALELDDSALYLCASSAGQGNNQPQHFGDGTRLSIL.

This chain connects TRBV5-5 to TRBJ1-2, with 8 positions matching TRBD1. This CDR3 has 15 amino acids. V was clipped by 4 bases and J by 5 bases; unmatched bases: 10. Germline CDR1 reads SGHKS; CDR2 reads YYEKEE (reference sequence). The CDR3 region is CASSAPGTGLYGYTF. The CDR3 DNA reads TGTGCCAGCAGCGCTCCCGGGACAGGACTATATGGCTACACCTTC. The full variable domain, rest sourced from reference TRBV5-5 and TRBJ1-2, is DAGVTQSPTHLIKTRGQQVTLRCSPISGHKSVSWYQQVLGQGPQFIFQYYEKEERGRGNFPDRFSARQFPNYSSELNVNALLLGDSALYLCASSAPGTGLYGYTFGSGTRLTVV.

The V call is TRBV7-9, the J call TRBJ2-2, with a tentative D call TRBD2 (6 bases). The CDR3 is 16 amino acids. The germline gives CDR1 SEHNR, CDR2 FQNEAQ (reference sequence). Trimming took off 6 bases at V and 2 bases at J, with 16 bases between the two ends. Here the CDR3 reads CASRAPRDLNTGELFF. As DNA, the CDR3 is TGTGCCAGCAGAGCCCCCCGGGACTTAAACACCGGGGAGCTGTTTTTT.

The chain uses TRBV14 and TRBJ2-2; D might be TRBD1 (6 bases). V was trimmed by 4 bases and J by 1 base, leaving 7 bases between them. The CDR3 covers 14 residues. Germline-derived CDR1 and CDR2 are SGHDN and FVKESK. The CDR3 DNA reads TGTGCCAGCAGCCTGACAGGGAACACCGGGGAGCTGTTTTTT. It yields the protein CASSLTGNTGELFF. Based on the CDR3 plus reference TRBV14 and TRBJ2-2, the full variable domain is EAGVTQFPSHSVIEKGQTVTLRCDPISGHDNLYWYRRVMGKEIKFLLHFVKESKQDESGMPNNRFLAERTGGTYSTLKVQPAELEDSGVYFCASSLTGNTGELFFGEGSRLTVL.

In DNA form, the CDR3 reads TGTGCCAGCAGTTTAAACAGGGACACCGGGGAGCTGTTTTTT. Protein: CASSLNRDTGELFF. The chain joins TRBV28 to TRBJ2-2, with a weak D call TRBD1 (6 bases). Deletions cut 2 bases from V and 3 bases from J, with 7 bases between. Germline V gene lookup returns CDR1 MDHEN and CDR2 SYDVKM. This CDR3 has 14 amino acids.

This chain connects TRBV23-1 to TRBJ2-1, with D unresolved. TRBV23-1 is recorded as an ORF, its role being uncertain. This CDR3 contains 15 residues. The V end was cut by 0 bases, the J end by 3 bases, with 9 bases between. Here the CDR3 DNA reads TGCGCCAGCAGTCAATCGTGTCTAGACTACAATGAGCAGTTCTTC. Its translation is CASSQSCLDYNEQFF.

The chain combines TRBV4-2 with TRBJ1-1; D unresolved. The V gene's germline CDR1 is LGHNA and CDR2 YNFKEQ. The ends were cut back, 5 bases at V and 3 bases at J, with 10 bases in the middle. The CDR3 has 13 amino acids. CDR3 in amino acids: CASSLEAYTEAFF. The CDR3, as DNA: TGTGCCAGCAGCTTGGAGGCCTACACTGAAGCTTTCTTT.

With respect to this clone: A junction end diverges from the germline sequence, so it may reflect a read error. This chain links TRBV7-7 with TRBJ1-1; perhaps TRBD1 as D (6 bases). The CDR3 sequence is 20 residues long. Germline V gene sequence: CDR1 SSHAT, CDR2 FNYEAQ (reference sequence). CDR3 nucleotide sequence: TGTGCTAGCAGCTTAGCCGAAGGGACAAAGGTAGGCACCATGAACACTGAAGCTTTCTTT. This encodes CASSLAEGTKVGTMNTEAFF.

The table lists this clone with a few counts. The J gene is TRBJ2-7, the V gene TRBV7-2; unclear D gene. CDR3 length: 11 amino acids. The germline gives CDR1 SGHTA, CDR2 FQGNSA. The germline V and J ends were trimmed by 5 bases and 1 base, with 3 bases remaining between them. Written as DNA, the CDR3 is TGTGCCAGCAGCGAGTCCTACGAGCAGTACTTC. This encodes CASSESYEQYF.

The J gene is TRBJ1-2, the V gene TRBV4-1, with D possibly matching TRBD1 (5 bases). The CDR3 is 15 amino acids. The V and J ends lost 0 bases and 4 bases respectively, with 12 bases between them. CDR1 MGHRA and CDR2 YSYEKL come from the germline V gene. CDR3 in DNA: TGCGCCAGCAGCCAAGATCGGGGGTTTCCCTATGGCTACACCTTC. Its translation is CASSQDRGFPYGYTF.

The V and J genes are TRBV2 and TRBJ1-2; 9 nucleotides line up with TRBD1. Germline values: CDR1 SNHLY, CDR2 FYNNEI. V shed 5 bases, J shed 4 bases, and the junction held 11 bases outside the gene matches. This CDR3 spans 16 amino acids. The CDR3 nucleotides are TGTGCCAGCAGTCTAAGCCGTCGGACAGGGGCCTATGGCTACACCTTC. It encodes CASSLSRRTGAYGYTF.

The genes are TRBV5-5 and TRBJ2-3; 7 bases are a match to TRBD1. Germline CDR1 and CDR2: SGHKS and YYEKEE (reference sequence). V lost 4 bases and J lost 0; bases outside the gene matches: 5. This CDR3 has 15 amino acids. CDR3 nucleotides: TGTGCCAGCAGCCGTTTGACAGGGAGCACAGATACGCAGTATTTT. Encoded protein: CASSRLTGSTDTQYF.

The chain links TRBV6-4 to TRBJ2-7; 10 bases agree with TRBD2. The CDR3 has 19 residues. Germline V gene sequence: CDR1 MRHNA, CDR2 SNTAGT. Trimming removed 3 bases from V and 3 bases from J; junction bases left unmatched: 17. This CDR3 is CASSEGGKDLAGAVYEQYF. DNA for the CDR3: TGTGCCAGCAGTGAAGGGGGGAAAGACCTAGCGGGAGCCGTCTACGAGCAGTACTTC.

The chain recombines TRBV9 with TRBJ2-2, with TRBD1 matching over 8 bases. CDR3 length: 14 amino acids. Germline lookup yields CDR1 SGDLS and CDR2 YYNGEE. Trimming took 0 bases from V and 8 from J; bases not matched to a gene: 3. The CDR3 region is CASSVVTGGGELFF. As DNA, the CDR3 is TGTGCCAGCAGCGTAGTTACAGGGGGAGGGGAGCTGTTTTTT.

The chain joins TRBV9 to TRBJ2-7; D perhaps matches TRBD1 (5 bases). V lost 7 bases to trimming and J lost 1 base, with 15 bases between them. The CDR3 is 14 residues long. Germline assignment: CDR1 SGDLS and CDR2 YYNGEE. This chain's CDR3 is CASGRGAGSYEQYF. In DNA form, the CDR3 reads TGTGCCAGCGGGCGTGGGGCAGGATCCTACGAGCAGTACTTC.

The V gene is TRBV7-6, the J gene TRBJ2-3, with TRBD2 identical over 12 bases. This CDR3 is built from 18 residues. In germline, CDR1 is SGHVS, CDR2 FNYEAQ. J gave up 0 bases and V 5 bases, and 9 bases lay outside the gene matches. The CDR3 sequence: CASSPRTSGNPSTDTQYF. The CDR3 nucleotides read TGTGCCAGCAGCCCCAGGACTAGCGGGAACCCTAGCACAGATACGCAGTATTTT.

The rearrangement joins TRBV11-2 to TRBJ2-5; 8 bases are shared with TRBD2. V was clipped by 0 bases and J by 1 base; unmatched bases: 4. The CDR3 consists of 16 residues. Germline CDR1 and CDR2: SGHAT and FQNNGV. This CDR3 reads CASSLDRGGTQETQYF. In nucleotides, the CDR3 is TGTGCCAGCAGCTTAGATCGGGGGGGCACCCAAGAGACCCAGTACTTC. The whole variable domain, filled in from reference TRBV11-2 and TRBJ2-5, reads EAGVAQSPRYKIIEKRQSVAFWCNPISGHATLYWYQQILGQGPKLLIQFQNNGVVDDSQLPKDRFSAERLKGVDSTLKIQPAKLEDSAVYLCASSLDRGGTQETQYFGPGTRLLVL.

This clone was seen only a few times. The chain uses TRBV7-2 and TRBJ1-1, with TRBD1 matching over 8 bases. Germline trimming cut 4 bases from V and 4 bases from J; bases unmatched to any gene: 5. Germline-derived CDR1 and CDR2 are SGHTA and FQGNSA. This CDR3 region has 14 residues. CDR3 DNA: TGTGCCAGCAGCTCAGGGGGCACGGGCACTGAAGCTTTCTTT. Translating it yields CASSSGGTGTEAFF. Together with reference TRBV7-2 and TRBJ1-1, the CDR3 gives the full variable domain: GAGVSQSPSNKVTEKGKDVELRCDPISGHTALYWYRQSLGQGLEFLIYFQGNSAPDKSGLPSDRFSAERTGGSVSTLTIQRTQQEDSAVYLCASSSGGTGTEAFFGQGTRLTVV.

V is TRBV10-2 and J is TRBJ2-1; D is unclear. V lost 3 bases, J lost 1 base, and 10 bases lay in between. CDR3 length: 15 residues. CDR1 and CDR2 (germline): WSHSY, SAAADI. CDR3 coding DNA: TGCGCCAGCAGTGAACAAACAGCTTCCTACAATGAGCAGTTCTTC. It translates to CASSEQTASYNEQFF.

This clone was seen more than once but under ten times. The chain carries TRBV7-2 and TRBJ2-1, with 11 bases matching TRBD2. Trimming cost V 8 bases and J 3 bases; bases outside gene matches: 6. Per germline, CDR1 SGHTA and CDR2 FQGNSA. This CDR3 comprises 15 residues. The CDR3 sequence is CASARGTSGYNEQFF. CDR3 bases: TGTGCCAGCGCCCGGGGGACTAGCGGCTACAATGAGCAGTTCTTC.

The chain couples TRBV29-1 to TRBJ2-1; no firm D call. Germline V gives CDR1 SQVTM, CDR2 ANQGSEA. The CDR3 extends over 11 amino acids. The V end lost 7 bases, the J end lost 0 bases, and 4 bases lay between the germline ends. The CDR3 reads CSASSYNEQFF. DNA of the CDR3: TGCAGCGCGAGCTCCTACAATGAGCAGTTCTTC.

This clone turned up a few times. The CDR3 region is CASSAFGTSGLTDTQYF. CDR3 DNA sequence: TGTGCCAGCAGCGCGTTCGGGACTAGCGGACTCACAGATACGCAGTATTTT. The genes are TRBV9 and TRBJ2-3; 11 bases match TRBD2. The CDR3 runs to 17 residues. The V gene end was trimmed by 3 bases and the J gene end by 2 bases; junction bases not matched to a gene: 8. From germline, CDR1 is SGDLS and CDR2 YYNGEE.

The chain has TRBV2 and TRBJ2-7, with TRBD1 as a possible D gene (6 bases). Germline loops: CDR1 SNHLY, CDR2 FYNNEI. Trimming removed 8 bases at V and 1 base at J, with 9 bases between. The CDR3 loop spans 12 amino acids. DNA of the CDR3: TGTGCCAGCGGGCAGGGGTCCTACGAGCAGTACTTC. Its translation: CASGQGSYEQYF.

The J gene is TRBJ1-3, the V gene TRBV7-2; 9 bases are a match to TRBD1. Germline CDR1 reads SGHTA; CDR2 reads FQGNSA. The CDR3 totals 14 residues. The ends lost 5 bases at V and 9 bases at J; junction bases unmatched: 8. CDR3 in DNA: TGTGCCAGCAGCCCAGGGACAGGGACTGGCACCATATATTTT. It specifies CASSPGTGTGTIYF.

The DNA of the CDR3 is TGTGCCAGCACCCATTTTCGGGATGGCTACACCTTC. Translated: CASTHFRDGYTF. The chain uses TRBV28 and TRBJ1-2; no firm D call. The CDR3 is made up of 12 amino acids. The V end was cut by 7 bases, the J end by 6 bases, with 12 bases between. The V gene's germline CDR1 is MDHEN and CDR2 SYDVKM.

The chain uses TRBV7-2 and TRBJ1-6, with 7 bases fitting TRBD1. Germline CDR1 SGHTA, CDR2 FQGNSA. V trimming: 3 bases; J trimming: 7 bases; junction bases outside the gene matches: 6. CDR3 length equals 15 residues. CDR3 protein: CASSFFGTANSPLHF. CDR3 in DNA: TGTGCCAGCAGCTTCTTCGGGACAGCAAATTCACCCCTCCACTTT.